This T cell receptor (beta chain) was captured by sequencing in a study of CD4 T cells in relation to SARS-CoV-2 and coronaviruses. CD4 enrichment then naive enrichment separated naive from memory CD4+ cells. For around 11 days, around 91,000 sorted CD4+ cells grew with T cell-depleted PBMCs and CEF. This CDR3 comprises 13 residues. The germline gives CDR1 SGHTS, CDR2 YDEGEE. The V end lost 3 bases, the J end lost 7 bases, and 11 bases lay between the germline ends. Turning to this clone: As yet, its antigen is unknown.

Using immunoSEQ multiplex PCR, the repertoire was profiled, and TCRdb retains in-frame clones only, with some absent. The table has tens of thousands of clones, around 80% seen once. What was sequenced was naive CD4+ T cells from PBMCs, cultured in vitro. The subset was: naive CD4+ T cells isolated by negative enrichment. This clonotype was sampled from an adult with COVID-19. The chain joins TRBV5-8 to TRBJ1-5; maybe TRBD1 (5 bases). The CDR3 is CASSWAGGQPQHF. The CDR3 DNA is TGTGCCAGCAGCTGGGCCGGGGGACAGCCCCAGCATTTT.